Listed below are T cell receptor beta chains from one sample, sequenced in a study of blood T cell repertoires in COVID-19. Assay: immunoSEQ multiplex PCR; the TCRdb copy retains only in-frame clones and omits some. The sample lists 100,000 or so clones, 85% to 90% occurring once. Sequencing used peripheral blood. The source of these receptors is a man between 50 and 59 years old with acute or convalescent COVID-19. The CDR3 runs from the conserved cysteine through the conserved F or W. A D gene is named only where the DNA matches it firmly. Size is omitted from some rows. Given values are once, few, many or a class for expanded clones.

>-|-|TRBJ1-1|13|TRBV5-1
CASGLGVNTEAFF
TGCGCCAGTGGCCTCGGGGTGAACACTGAAGCTTTCTTT
>few|TRBD1|TRBJ1-5|14|TRBV10-3
CAISPTGGNQPQHF
TGTGCCATCAGCCCTACAGGGGGAAATCAGCCCCAGCATTTT
>-|-|TRBJ1-6|13|TRBV6-6
CASIRRPDSPLHF
TGTGCCAGTATAAGGAGACCCGATTCACCCCTCCACTTT
>-|TRBD1|TRBJ1-5|16|TRBV28
CASSLGGTGVRQPQHF
TGTGCCAGCAGTTTAGGCGGGACAGGGGTGCGGCAGCCCCAGCATTTT
>-|-|TRBJ2-2|14|TRBV6-5
CASRRGQFSGELFF
TGTGCCAGCCGTCGTGGACAGTTTTCCGGGGAGCTGTTTTTT
>-|-|TRBJ2-7|11|TRBV7-2
CASSRPGEQYF
TGTGCCAGCAGCCGCCCGGGTGAGCAGTACTTC
>-|-|TRBJ2-5|14|TRBV7-9
CATTLGTSEETQYF
TGTGCCACCACCCTGGGGACTTCGGAGGAGACCCAGTACTTC
>few|-|TRBJ1-6|18|TRBV6-6
CASSHRGGTQIGYSPLHF
TGTGCCAGCAGTCATCGGGGGGGGACTCAAATCGGGTATTCACCCCTCCACTTT
>-|-|TRBJ2-3|15|TRBV7-6
CASSLADYTTDTQYF
TGTGCCAGCAGCTTAGCGGACTACACCACAGATACGCAGTATTTT
>-|-|TRBJ2-7|13|TRBV6-2/TRBV6-3
CASSYVGAGEQYF
TGTGCCAGCAGTTACGTGGGAGCTGGGGAGCAGTACTTC
>few|-|TRBJ1-5|15|TRBV2
CASSERQVSNQPQHF
TGTGCCAGCAGTGAGAGACAGGTTAGCAATCAGCCCCAGCATTTT
>-|-|TRBJ2-7|13|TRBV11-1
CASSLARQGEQYF
TGTGCCAGCAGCTTAGCGCGTCAGGGCGAGCAGTACTTC
>-|-|TRBJ2-2|14|TRBV9
CASSVWPNTGELFF
TGTGCCAGCAGCGTATGGCCGAACACCGGGGAGCTGTTTTTT
>-|TRBD1|TRBJ1-4|15|TRBV27
CASSSGQGLLEKLFF
TGTGCCAGCAGTTCCGGACAGGGGTTATTGGAAAAACTGTTTTTT
>once|-|TRBJ2-5|15|TRBV27
CASSLRPGAGETQYF
TGTGCCAGCAGTTTGCGACCAGGGGCCGGTGAGACCCAGTACTTC
>-|-|TRBJ2-3|14|TRBV9
CASSVATYTDTQYF
TGTGCCAGCAGCGTAGCTACGTACACAGATACGCAGTATTTT
>-|-|TRBJ2-2|12|TRBV18
CASSESGGELFF
TGTGCCAGCTCGGAGAGTGGCGGGGAGCTGTTTTTT
>-|-|TRBJ2-2|15|TRBV9
CASSPYGGNTGELFF
TGTGCCAGCAGCCCCTATGGGGGCAACACCGGGGAGCTGTTTTTT
>-|-|TRBJ1-2|15|TRBV9
CASSPRGDSAYGYTF
TGTGCCAGCAGCCCCCGTGGGGACTCGGCCTATGGCTACACCTTC
>-|-|TRBJ2-4|15|TRBV9
CASSVGRGAKNIQYF
TGTGCCAGCAGCGTAGGCCGGGGAGCCAAAAACATTCAGTACTTC
>-|TRBD2|TRBJ2-1|16|TRBV4-1
CASSGPTSGSGNEQFF
TGCGCCAGCAGCGGGCCGACTAGCGGGAGTGGCAATGAGCAGTTCTTC
>-|-|TRBJ2-5|14|TRBV2
CASRPRQTQETQYF
TGTGCCAGCAGACCCCGACAAACCCAAGAGACCCAGTACTTC
>-|-|TRBJ1-6|16|TRBV28
CASRDPRDTGYSPLHF
TGTGCCAGCAGAGATCCTCGGGACACGGGGTATTCACCCCTCCACTTT
>-|TRBD1|TRBJ1-1|14|TRBV10-1
CASSESRQGIEAFF
TGCGCCAGCAGTGAGTCTCGACAGGGGATTGAAGCTTTCTTT
>once|-|TRBJ2-7|16|TRBV6-1
CASSEKEGGWPYEQYF
TGTGCCAGCAGTGAAAAGGAGGGAGGTTGGCCCTACGAGCAGTACTTC
>once|-|TRBJ2-2|13|TRBV29-1
CSVTGFLTGELFF
TGCAGCGTCACAGGGTTTTTGACCGGGGAGCTGTTTTTT
>-|-|TRBJ2-5|15|TRBV5-1
CASSLGSGVWETQYF
TGCGCCAGCAGCTTGGGGTCAGGGGTATGGGAGACCCAGTACTTC
>-|TRBD1|TRBJ1-3|18|TRBV9
CASSPRTGGDYSGNTIYF
TGTGCCAGCAGCCCTCGGACAGGGGGAGATTACTCTGGAAACACCATATATTTT
>-|TRBD1|TRBJ1-6|15|TRBV4-2
CASSQSDRANSPLHF
TGTGCCAGCAGCCAATCGGACAGGGCAAATTCACCCCTCCACTTT
>once|TRBD1|TRBJ1-5|14|TRBV27
CASSLSQGDQPQHF
TGTGCCAGCAGTTTATCACAGGGGGATCAGCCCCAGCATTTT
>-|-|TRBJ1-5|15|TRBV10-3
CAISDTYFGNQPQHF
TGTGCCATCAGTGATACTTACTTCGGCAATCAGCCCCAGCATTTT
>-|TRBD2|TRBJ2-3|18|TRBV10-3
CAISESWTSGSFTDTQYF
TGTGCCATCAGTGAGTCCTGGACTAGCGGGAGTTTCACAGATACGCAGTATTTT
>-|-|TRBJ1-6|15|TRBV2
CASSELGLYNSPLHF
TGTGCCAGCAGTGAACTCGGACTGTATAATTCACCCCTCCACTTT
>-|-|TRBJ2-1|17|TRBV10-3
CAISDPRRGSSYNEQFF
TGTGCCATCAGTGACCCACGACGCGGTAGCTCCTACAATGAGCAGTTCTTC
>-|TRBD2|TRBJ2-1|18|TRBV6-4
CASSYTSSGAGVSNEQFF
TGTGCCAGCAGCTACACGAGCTCGGGAGCGGGGGTGAGCAATGAGCAGTTCTTC
>-|TRBD1|TRBJ2-7|14|TRBV19
CASSPLTGGLEQYF
TGTGCCAGTAGTCCCCTGACAGGGGGGCTCGAGCAGTACTTC
>once|-|TRBJ2-7|13|TRBV12-3/TRBV12-4
CASTQGWVDEQYF
TGTGCCAGTACGCAGGGGTGGGTCGACGAGCAGTACTTC
>-|TRBD1|TRBJ2-2|16|TRBV7-9
CASSPLDDRESGELFF
TGTGCCAGCAGTCCATTGGACGACAGGGAGTCCGGGGAGCTGTTTTTT
>-|-|TRBJ2-2|15|TRBV7-7
CASSLGRSNTGELFF
TGTGCTAGCAGCTTAGGGAGGAGCAACACCGGGGAGCTGTTTTTT
>-|TRBD1|TRBJ2-1|14|TRBV7-9
CASHPRTGGNEQFF
TGTGCCAGCCACCCAAGGACAGGAGGCAATGAGCAGTTCTTC
>-|TRBD1|TRBJ1-4|14|TRBV5-6
CASSLEGAEEKLFF
TGTGCCAGCAGCTTGGAGGGGGCAGAGGAAAAACTGTTTTTT
>-|-|TRBJ1-3|14|TRBV2
CASSERTNKNTIYF
TGTGCCAGCAGTGAACGGACTAACAAGAACACCATATATTTT
>once|-|TRBJ1-1|11|TRBV6-5
CASKAYTEAFF
TGTGCCAGCAAAGCTTACACTGAAGCTTTCTTT
>once|-|TRBJ2-5|15|TRBV12-5
CASGLGQGSQETQYF
TGTGCTAGTGGTTTGGGCCAGGGGAGCCAAGAGACCCAGTACTTC
>-|TRBD1|TRBJ2-7|12|TRBV29-1
CSARTGNYEQYF
TGCAGCGCTCGGACAGGGAACTACGAGCAGTACTTC
>-|-|TRBJ1-1|12|TRBV5-1
CASSLGGPEAFF
TGCGCCAGCAGCTTGGGAGGGCCTGAAGCTTTCTTT
>-|-|TRBJ1-5|15|TRBV27
CASSYRRGQHQPQHF
TGTGCCAGCAGTTATAGGAGAGGGCAGCATCAGCCCCAGCATTTT
>-|-|TRBJ1-5|13|TRBV10-3
CAIREKGEGPQHF
TGTGCCATCAGGGAGAAAGGCGAGGGGCCCCAGCATTTT
>-|-|TRBJ1-5|12|TRBV13
CASSFRGQPQHF
TGTGCCAGCAGCTTCAGGGGTCAGCCCCAGCATTTT
>-|-|TRBJ1-2|12|TRBV10-3
CAISRGGNGYTF
TGTGCCATCAGCCGCGGAGGTAATGGCTACACCTTC